This is a list of T cell receptor beta chains from one sample in a study of blood T cell repertoires in COVID-19. Data came from immunoSEQ multiplex PCR; TCRdb stores just in-frame clones and leaves some out. This table has approximately 120,000 clones, about 94% appearing once. Sequenced material: peripheral blood. Receptor source: a man over 45 with COVID-19, enrolled during active disease. CDR3s include the opening cysteine and the closing phenylalanine or tryptophan. A D gene is named only where the DNA matches it firmly. Rows may omit the clone size; those that give it use once, few, many or a size class.

v_gene,abundance,d_gene,j_gene,CDR3aa,CDR3nt
TRBV24-1,-,TRBD2,TRBJ2-3,CATSDVLAGGTDTQYF,TGTGCCACCAGTGACGTACTAGCGGGGGGCACAGATACGCAGTATTTT
TRBV11-2,-,-,TRBJ2-2,CASSLVGYTGELFF,TGTGCCAGCAGCTTAGTTGGCTACACCGGGGAGCTGTTTTTT
TRBV5-1,-,-,TRBJ2-7,CASSPGLGYEQYF,TGCGCCAGCAGTCCTGGACTGGGCTACGAGCAGTACTTC
TRBV11-2,few,TRBD2,TRBJ2-1,CASSLDSTGGNEQFF,TGTGCCAGCAGCTTAGATTCGACGGGAGGCAATGAGCAGTTCTTC
TRBV28,-,TRBD1,TRBJ1-2,CASSEGTGFNYGYTF,TGTGCCAGCAGTGAGGGGACAGGCTTCAACTATGGCTACACCTTC
TRBV7-2,-,-,TRBJ1-4,CASSLAEGHGEKLFF,TGTGCCAGCAGCTTAGCGGAGGGGCACGGTGAAAAACTGTTTTTT
TRBV6-5,-,TRBD1,TRBJ2-4,CASRRTGVNIQYF,TGTGCCAGCAGGCGGACAGGAGTAAACATTCAGTACTTC
TRBV19,-,TRBD2,TRBJ2-3,CASSAGERWGDTQYF,TGTGCCAGTAGTGCGGGAGAAAGATGGGGGGATACGCAGTATTTT
TRBV5-4,-,TRBD2,TRBJ2-7,CASSQLTSGRAAYEQYF,TGTGCCAGCAGCCAGCTGACTAGCGGGAGGGCGGCCTACGAGCAGTACTTC
TRBV14,-,-,TRBJ2-7,CASSQSPLYEQYF,TGTGCCAGCAGCCAATCACCACTCTACGAGCAGTACTTC
TRBV4-3,once,-,TRBJ2-2,CASSQTRNTGELFF,TGCGCCAGCAGCCAAACGAGGAACACCGGGGAGCTGTTTTTT
TRBV19,-,-,TRBJ2-5,CASSMGETQYF,TGTGCCAGTAGTATGGGCGAGACCCAGTACTTC
TRBV4-1,-,-,TRBJ2-2,CASSQEFRTANTGELFF,TGCGCCAGCAGCCAAGAATTCCGGACAGCGAACACCGGGGAGCTGTTTTTT
TRBV28,-,-,TRBJ1-1,CASSLDVGAGPSEAFF,TGTGCCAGCAGTTTAGATGTAGGGGCAGGACCCTCTGAAGCTTTCTTT
TRBV19,-,TRBD1,TRBJ2-4,CASSRTTNRGREAKNIQYF,TGTGCCAGTAGCCGAACGACCAACAGGGGTCGAGAAGCCAAAAACATTCAGTACTTC
TRBV14,-,-,TRBJ1-1,CASSSRTFGSTEAFF,TGTGCCAGCAGCTCCCGGACGTTTGGGAGCACTGAAGCTTTCTTT
TRBV3-1/TRBV3-2,-,TRBD1,TRBJ2-2,CASSQGTGGIGTGELFF,TGTGCCAGCAGCCAAGGGACAGGGGGTATTGGGACCGGGGAGCTGTTTTTT
TRBV7-2,-,-,TRBJ1-3,CASSLLGNTIYF,TGTGCCAGCAGCTTACTGGGAAACACCATATATTTT
TRBV10-3,-,TRBD2,TRBJ2-2,CAPQDSGRGVGELFF,TGTGCCCCTCAGGATAGCGGGAGAGGGGTCGGGGAGCTGTTTTTT
TRBV5-6,-,-,TRBJ1-2,CASSLDSPRNYGYTF,TGTGCCAGCAGCTTGGACAGTCCTCGCAACTATGGCTACACCTTC
TRBV2,few,TRBD2,TRBJ2-2,CASSVATSGRKGTGELFF,TGTGCCAGCAGTGTGGCGACTAGCGGGAGGAAGGGCACCGGGGAGCTGTTTTTT
TRBV29-1,-,-,TRBJ2-5,CSVGQTQETQYF,TGCAGCGTTGGACAGACCCAAGAGACCCAGTACTTC
TRBV7-9,-,-,TRBJ2-3,CASSLSSRSRF,TGTGCCAGCAGCTTAAGCTCCCGTTCCCGTTTT
TRBV19,-,-,TRBJ2-5,CASSTTTGQGGETQYF,TGTGCCAGTAGTACGACGACAGGGCAAGGGGGGGAGACCCAGTACTTC
TRBV5-4,-,-,TRBJ2-3,CASSLRAGAGTDTQYF,TGTGCCAGCAGCTTGAGGGCAGGGGCGGGCACAGATACGCAGTATTTT
TRBV6-2/TRBV6-3,once,TRBD1,TRBJ1-5,CASSYRGQGSQPQHF,TGTGCCAGCAGTTACAGGGGACAGGGTAGCCAGCCCCAGCATTTT
TRBV18,-,-,TRBJ1-1,CASSPPSAGNTEAFF,TGTGCCAGCTCACCACCTTCGGCGGGGAACACTGAAGCTTTCTTT
TRBV9,-,-,TRBJ1-1,CASSVASQRAEAFF,TGTGCCAGCAGCGTAGCTAGCCAAAGAGCTGAAGCTTTCTTT
TRBV28,-,-,TRBJ1-1,CASRATDPAFF,TGTGCCAGCAGAGCAACAGATCCAGCTTTCTTT
TRBV4-3,-,-,TRBJ1-5,CASSQALDRYIKPQHF,TGCGCCAGCAGCCAGGCCCTCGACAGGTACATCAAGCCCCAGCATTTT
TRBV29-1,-,TRBD1,TRBJ1-1,CSVLGQGLTEAFF,TGCAGCGTTCTCGGACAGGGGCTCACTGAAGCTTTCTTT